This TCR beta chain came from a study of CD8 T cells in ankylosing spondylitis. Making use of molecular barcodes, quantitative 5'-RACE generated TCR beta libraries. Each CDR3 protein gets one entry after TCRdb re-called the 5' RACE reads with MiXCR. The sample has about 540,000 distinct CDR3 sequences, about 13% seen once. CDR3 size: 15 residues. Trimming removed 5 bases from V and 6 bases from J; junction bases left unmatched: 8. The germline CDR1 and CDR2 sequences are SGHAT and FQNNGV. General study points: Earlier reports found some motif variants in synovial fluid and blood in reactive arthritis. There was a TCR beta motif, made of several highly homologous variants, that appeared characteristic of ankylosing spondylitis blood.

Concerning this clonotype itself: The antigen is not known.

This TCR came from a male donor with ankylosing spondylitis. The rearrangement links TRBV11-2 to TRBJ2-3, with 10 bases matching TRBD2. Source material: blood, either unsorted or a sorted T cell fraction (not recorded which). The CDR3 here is CASSLSGRGGDTQYF. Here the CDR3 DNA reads TGTGCCAGCAGCCTCAGCGGGAGGGGCGGGGATACGCAGTATTTT. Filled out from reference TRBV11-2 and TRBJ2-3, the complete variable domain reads EAGVAQSPRYKIIEKRQSVAFWCNPISGHATLYWYQQILGQGPKLLIQFQNNGVVDDSQLPKDRFSAERLKGVDSTLKIQPAKLEDSAVYLCASSLSGRGGDTQYFGPGTRLTVL.